Below are 21 T cell receptor beta chains sequenced from a single sample in a study of shared clonotypes between healthy human individuals. Method: immunoSEQ multiplex PCR; TCRdb's copy keeps in-frame clones and lacks some. Here the sample spans about 1 million clones, roughly 80% being singletons. Specimen: memory CD4+ T cells sorted from blood. Noted subset: CD45RA-negative fraction. These receptors all come from a man aged 18 to 30 in good health.

The genes are TRBV5-4 and TRBJ2-5; D is tentatively TRBD1 or TRBD2 (5 bases each). CDR1 and CDR2 from the germline V gene are SGHNT and YYREEE (reference sequence). The CDR3 covers 15 residues. Trimming removed 3 bases from V and 2 bases from J, with 14 bases in between. CDR3 nucleotide sequence: TGTGCCAGCAGCTCCTGGGGGAAGGGGCAAGAGACCCAGTACTTC. Amino acids: CASSSWGKGQETQYF.

The chain couples TRBV5-6 to TRBJ2-7; unclear D gene. The germline V gene encodes CDR1 SGHDT and CDR2 YYEEEE. The CDR3 covers 13 residues. V lost 5 bases, J lost 8 bases, and 17 bases lay in between. CDR3 in DNA: TGTGCCAGCAGGGTCTATAGCAGTGGCAAGCAGTACTTC. This sequence encodes CASRVYSSGKQYF.

The chain joins TRBV9 to TRBJ2-7; the match to TRBD2 covers 7 bases. The CDR3 totals 15 residues. Unmatched junction bases numbered 6, after V lost 0 bases and J lost 3 bases. Germline V CDR1 and CDR2: SGDLS, YYNGEE. The CDR3 is CASSVEGGSFYEQYF. In DNA, the CDR3 is TGTGCCAGCAGCGTAGAGGGCGGGAGTTTCTACGAGCAGTACTTC.

The V and J genes are TRBV6-5 and TRBJ2-2, with 7 bases matching TRBD1. Germline V gene data show CDR1 as MNHEY and CDR2 as SVGAGI. Losses at the gene ends were 2 bases for V and 6 bases for J; bases not matched to a gene: 6. The CDR3 loop spans 15 amino acids. In DNA, the CDR3 is TGTGCCAGCAGTTACGAGACAGGGACCCCCGGGGAGCTGTTTTTT. The encoded protein is CASSYETGTPGELFF.

With regard to this clone: Other DNA sequences of this sample code for an identical CDR3. V usage is TRBV5-4 and J usage is TRBJ2-3; D is perhaps TRBD2 (5 bases). The germline V gene encodes CDR1 SGHNT and CDR2 YYREEE (reference sequence). Trimming cost V 4 bases and J 2 bases, with 5 bases left between them. This CDR3 is built from 12 residues. The CDR3 region is CASSLATDTQYF. In nucleotides, the CDR3 is TGTGCCAGCAGCCTAGCCACAGATACGCAGTATTTT.

On this clone: The sample carries other DNA sequences with the same CDR3. The chain carries TRBV9 and TRBJ1-2; D unclear. This CDR3 has 13 residues. V lost 0 bases and J 5 bases, leaving 8 bases between the germline ends. From germline, CDR1 is SGDLS and CDR2 YYNGEE. Here the CDR3 DNA reads TGTGCCAGCAGCGTAGGGGTTGGGTATGGCTACACCTTC. Translated, it gives CASSVGVGYGYTF.

In the case of this clone: This CDR3 is also generated by other DNA sequences in the sample. The chain couples TRBV30 to TRBJ1-3; D remains ambiguous. Germline CDR1 and CDR2: GTSNPN and SVGIG (reference sequence). V was cut by 0 bases and J by 1 base, with 7 bases left in between. This CDR3 has 14 amino acids. This CDR3 is CAWSVGRSGNTIYF. DNA for the CDR3: TGTGCCTGGAGTGTAGGCAGATCTGGAAACACCATATATTTT.

The chain uses TRBV2 and TRBJ2-7; possible D gene TRBD1, 6 bases. This CDR3 is 13 amino acids long. The V gene lost 10 bases and the J gene lost 3 bases, with 16 bases spanning the gap. Germline V CDR1 and CDR2: SNHLY, FYNNEI. This chain's CDR3 is CATHPGTNYEQYF. The DNA for the CDR3 is TGTGCCACGCACCCCGGGACAAACTACGAGCAGTACTTC.

In its sample, this clone was seen once. The sample holds other DNA sequences that translate to the same CDR3. This sequence joins TRBV6-5 and TRBJ1-1; D remains unclear. V was cut by 7 bases and J by 4 bases, with 7 bases left in between. Looked up from germline, CDR1 is MNHEY and CDR2 is SVGAGI. The CDR3 has 11 amino acids. In DNA form, the CDR3 reads TGTGCCAGCAACCGGGGCACTGAAGCTTTCTTT. The encoded protein is CASNRGTEAFF.

Turning to this clone: Other DNA sequences in the same sample also yield this CDR3. The chain links TRBV2 to TRBJ1-1, with D unclear. V was shortened by 6 bases and J by 1 base, with 9 bases between the two germline ends. CDR1 and CDR2 from the germline V gene are SNHLY and FYNNEI. This CDR3 spans 13 amino acids. The CDR3 spells CASSGGRNTEAFF. For the CDR3, the DNA is TGTGCCAGCAGCGGCGGGAGGAACACTGAAGCTTTCTTT. The full variable domain, completed using reference TRBV2 and TRBJ1-1, is EPEVTQTPSHQVTQMGQEVILRCVPISNHLYFYWYRQILGQKVEFLVSFYNNEISEKSEIFDDQFSVERPDGSNFTLKIRSTKLEDSAMYFCASSGGRNTEAFFGQGTRLTVV.

V gene TRBV7-6 combines with J gene TRBJ2-1; TRBD2 aligns across 12 bases. The V and J ends lost 3 bases and 5 bases, in that order; junction bases with no gene match: 5. The CDR3 extends over 16 amino acids. Germline CDR1 and CDR2: SGHVS and FNYEAQ. The CDR3 DNA follows: TGTGCCAGCAGCTTGGGGCTAGCGGGGGGGCACAATGAGCAGTTCTTC. This translates into CASSLGLAGGHNEQFF.

The CDR3 region has the DNA TGTGCCAGCAGCATGACAGGTGGAAGGTTAACCCGACTGCAAGAGACCCAGTACTTC. As protein: CASSMTGGRLTRLQETQYF. The chain employs TRBV9 and TRBJ2-5; perhaps TRBD1 as D (6 bases). The germline V gene encodes CDR1 SGDLS and CDR2 YYNGEE. The germline V and J ends were trimmed by 4 bases and 2 bases, with 27 bases remaining between them. This CDR3 comprises 19 residues.

CDR3 protein: CAWMTGGNEKLFF. CDR3 nucleotide sequence: TGTGCCTGGATGACAGGCGGTAATGAAAAACTGTTTTTT. The chain joins TRBV30 to TRBJ1-4, with D possibly TRBD1 on 6 matching bases. The CDR3 covers 13 residues. The germline V gene has CDR1 GTSNPN and CDR2 SVGIG (reference sequence). V was clipped by 4 bases and J by 4 bases, with 10 bases between them.

J is TRBJ2-6 and V is TRBV6-5, with D unclear. V gave up 7 bases and J gave up 0 bases, with 4 bases separating them. Germline CDR1 MNHEY, CDR2 SVGAGI. The CDR3 runs to 13 residues. CDR3 in DNA: TGTGCCAGCAAAAGCTCTGGGGCCAACGTCCTGACTTTC. Translated, it gives CASKSSGANVLTF.

The chain is built from TRBV27 and TRBJ2-7, with no clear D. V was shortened by 5 bases and J by 2 bases, with 7 bases between the two germline ends. From germline, CDR1 is MNHEY and CDR2 SMNVEV (reference sequence). The CDR3 runs 12 residues. CDR3 nucleotide sequence: TGTGCCAGCAGTCCCTCTCCCTACGAGCAGTACTTC. Protein: CASSPSPYEQYF.

V gene TRBV4-1 combines with J gene TRBJ2-2; D unresolved. Germline V lookup: CDR1 MGHRA, CDR2 YSYEKL. CDR3 length equals 16 residues. Deletions cut 3 bases from V and 3 bases from J, with 14 bases between. CDR3 coding DNA: TGCGCCAGCAGCCATGGTGAGCTACACTACACCGGGGAGCTGTTTTTT. It codes for CASSHGELHYTGELFF.

The chain recombines TRBV6-6 with TRBJ2-7; 9 nucleotides line up with TRBD1. Germline V gene data show CDR1 as MNHNY and CDR2 as SVGAGI (reference sequence). The CDR3 spans 13 residues. Losses at the gene ends were 8 bases for V and 2 bases for J; bases not matched to a gene: 4. The CDR3 spells CASLTGGTYEQYF. DNA of the CDR3: TGTGCCAGCCTGACAGGGGGGACCTACGAGCAGTACTTC.

In this sample, this clone turned up a few times. The gene calls are TRBV15 and TRBJ1-1; D not resolved. CDR3 length: 14 residues. Germline lookup yields CDR1 LNHNV and CDR2 YYDKDF (reference sequence). V shed 4 bases and J shed 1 base, with 10 bases lying between them. CDR3 DNA sequence: TGTGCCACCAGCATCGTACGGTCGAACACTGAAGCTTTCTTT. Amino acids: CATSIVRSNTEAFF.

The gene calls are TRBV28 and TRBJ1-4; D is ambiguous. Germline V gene lookup returns CDR1 MDHEN and CDR2 SYDVKM. Between the trimmed V and J ends, which lost 8 bases and 0 bases, there was a span of 4 bases. There are 12 residues in the CDR3. CDR3 DNA: TGTGCCAGCGCTGCAACTAATGAAAAACTGTTTTTT. Residues: CASAATNEKLFF.

This clone showed up just once. The chain couples TRBV18 to TRBJ1-5; a possible D gene is TRBD1 (6 bases). V was clipped by 3 bases and J by 2 bases, with 20 bases between them. Germline V gives CDR1 KGHSH, CDR2 LQKENI. The CDR3 totals 18 residues. This CDR3 reads CASSPTRGAEGGNQPQHF. As DNA, the CDR3 is TGTGCCAGCTCACCGACCCGGGGGGCGGAGGGCGGCAATCAGCCCCAGCATTTT.

The V and J genes are TRBV10-2 and TRBJ2-5, with 8 bases identical to TRBD1. Germline trimming cut 4 bases from V and 5 bases from J; bases unmatched to any gene: 9. The CDR3 extends over 15 amino acids. Germline loops: CDR1 WSHSY, CDR2 SAAADI. DNA for the CDR3: TGCGCCAGCAGTGTGCAGGGGGCTTCACAGGAGACCCAGTACTTC. Translation: CASSVQGASQETQYF.